These 17 T cell receptor beta chains were all obtained from the same sample, sequenced in a study of T cells in Graves' hyperthyroidism and ophthalmopathy. There were TCR beta CDR3 regions amplified from RNA transcripts. First-round RT-PCR with HTBI primers amplified the TCR CDR3 region. TCRdb reprocessed the multiplex PCR reads via MiXCR and lists one record per CDR3 protein. The sample contains about 360,000 distinct CDR3 sequences, approximately 13% of which appear only once. Input material: blood. These receptors all come from a woman aged 18-30 years with Graves' hyperthyroidism.

This clonotype was detected many times. The rearrangement joins TRBV7-2 to TRBJ2-3, with no clear D. Per germline, CDR1 SGHTA and CDR2 FQGNSA. The CDR3 extends over 15 amino acids. Between the trimmed V and J ends, which lost 1 base and 2 bases, there was a span of 10 bases. The CDR3 reads CASSLGGRSTDTQYF. CDR3 coding DNA: TGTGCCAGCAGCTTAGGCGGCAGATCCACAGATACGCAGTATTTT.

The sample holds many counts of this clonotype. J is TRBJ2-1 and V is TRBV24-1; 11 bases agree with TRBD2. The germline V gene encodes CDR1 KGHDR and CDR2 SFDVKD. V shed 0 bases, J shed 10 bases, and the junction held 10 bases outside the gene matches. The CDR3 loop spans 17 amino acids. The CDR3 DNA is TGTGCCACCAGTGATTTGCCCGGGACTAGCGGAGGAGGGGAGCAGTTCTTC. Translation gives CATSDLPGTSGGGEQFF.

This clonotype came up many times. This sequence joins TRBV24-1 and TRBJ1-1; 7 nucleotides line up with TRBD1. Germline CDR1 reads KGHDR; CDR2 reads SFDVKD. The CDR3 totals 20 residues. Losses at the gene ends were 2 bases for V and 5 bases for J; bases not matched to a gene: 22. CDR3 region: CATSDSTGDPSVRIWTEAFF. The CDR3 DNA reads as TGTGCCACCAGTGATTCCACAGGGGATCCATCGGTACGGATATGGACTGAAGCTTTCTTT.

This clonotype was seen at least ten times. J is TRBJ2-5 and V is TRBV20-1; a possible D gene is TRBD2 (6 bases). CDR1 DFQATT and CDR2 SNEGSKA come from the germline V gene (reference sequence). V lost 7 bases and J lost 5, with 20 bases in between. There are 14 residues in the CDR3. This CDR3 is CSVPLGTGAETQYF. The CDR3 nucleotides are TGCAGTGTCCCTCTCGGGACGGGAGCGGAGACCCAGTACTTC.

This clonotype has a count of ten or more. The chain employs TRBV7-2 and TRBJ2-1, with a possible D match to TRBD1 (5 bases). With 7 bases removed from V and 5 bases from J, the gap between germline ends came to 18 bases. The germline V gene encodes CDR1 SGHTA and CDR2 FQGNSA. This CDR3 is built from 15 residues. The CDR3 loop is CASTSGASPNNEQFF. CDR3 in DNA: TGTGCCAGCACGTCTGGGGCCTCCCCGAACAATGAGCAGTTCTTC. Full variable domain (rest looked up from reference TRBV7-2 and TRBJ2-1): GAGVSQSPSNKVTEKGKDVELRCDPISGHTALYWYRQSLGQGLEFLIYFQGNSAPDKSGLPSDRFSAERTGGSVSTLTIQRTQQEDSAVYLCASTSGASPNNEQFFGPGTRLTVL.

This clonotype showed up many times. The rearrangement uses TRBV27 and TRBJ2-1; 10 nucleotides agree with TRBD2. Germline CDR1 and CDR2: MNHEY and SMNVEV (reference sequence). V was clipped by 5 bases and J by 8 bases; unmatched bases: 12. This CDR3 comprises 16 residues. CDR3 protein: CASSATSGNFVDEQFF. DNA of the CDR3: TGTGCCAGCAGTGCTACTAGCGGGAATTTTGTCGATGAGCAGTTCTTC.

With respect to this clonotype: The CDR3 does not end in the conserved phenylalanine or tryptophan, so this is likely a read error. This chain connects TRBV14 to TRBJ2-1; D assignment may be TRBD1 or TRBD2 (6 bases each). The length of the CDR3 is 15 residues. Germline V gene data show CDR1 as SGHDN and CDR2 as FVKESK. Trimming took off 3 bases at V and 9 bases at J, with 18 bases between the two ends. CDR3 DNA sequence: TGTGCCAGCAGCCAGTCGGGGGCGCGTTCGGGTGAGCAGTTCCTC. This translates into CASSQSGARSGEQFL.

Regarding this clonotype: A much larger clone lies a single base off, so this may be a read error. The rearrangement links TRBV2 to TRBJ1-4; TRBD1 agrees at 7 bases. Germline V lookup: CDR1 SNHLY, CDR2 FYNNEI. This CDR3 contains 14 residues. CDR3 protein: CVSSETGINEKLFF. Written as DNA, the CDR3 is TGTGTCAGCAGTGAGACAGGGATTAATGAAAAACTGTTTTTT.

Details on this clonotype: This sequence may be a read error, since a much larger clone differs from it by one base. The gene calls are TRBV7-2 and TRBJ2-2, with D possibly matching TRBD2 (5 bases). The CDR3 consists of 15 residues. V was clipped by 5 bases and J by 6 bases, with 16 bases between them. Germline V gene lookup returns CDR1 SGHTA and CDR2 FQGNSA. CDR3 nucleotides: TGTGCCAGCAGCCAGAAAGAGTGCGGGCCCGGGGAGCTGTTTTTT. Protein sequence: CASSQKECGPGELFF.

This clonotype was seen only a few times. This chain uses TRBV20-1 with TRBJ1-4; D gene ambiguous. V lost 6 bases, J lost 8 bases, and 13 bases lay in between. The CDR3 consists of 12 residues. Per germline, CDR1 DFQATT and CDR2 SNEGSKA (reference sequence). CDR3 nucleotides: TGCAGTGCGACACCACAAGGGGAAAAACTGTTTTTT. Its translation is CSATPQGEKLFF.

The chain uses TRBV18 and TRBJ2-5; D not certain. The CDR3 contains 17 residues. V gave up 0 bases and J gave up 1 base, with 15 bases separating them. The V gene's germline CDR1 is KGHSH and CDR2 LQKENI. The CDR3 DNA is TGTGCCAGCTCACCACCCACGATGGCAGCCCCCCAAGAGACCCAGTACTTC. Translating gives CASSPPTMAAPQETQYF.

Comment on this clonotype: The junction does not match germline at one end; this may be a read error. This sequence joins TRBV28 and TRBJ2-1; unclear D gene. CDR1 is MDHEN and CDR2 is SYDVKM in the germline V gene. This CDR3 region has 13 residues. In DNA, the CDR3 is TGTGCCAGCCACCCCCCGATCGACAATGGGCAGTTCTTC. Protein product: CASHPPIDNGQFF.

The sample holds many counts of this clonotype. The chain recombines TRBV12-3 or TRBV12-4 with TRBJ1-1; no clear D gene. The CDR3 loop spans 14 amino acids. The V gene lost 11 bases and the J gene lost 3 bases, with 19 bases spanning the gap. The CDR3, as DNA: TGTGCCTCACGCGTTCCGAGTGGGGACACTGAAGCTTTCTTT. This gives the protein CASRVPSGDTEAFF.

Ten or more counts support this clonotype. The rearrangement links TRBV4-1 to TRBJ1-1; D is unresolved. Germline assignment: CDR1 MGHRA and CDR2 YSYEKL. This CDR3 comprises 15 residues. V was trimmed by 4 bases and J by 9 bases, leaving 21 bases between them. For the CDR3, the DNA is TGCGCCAGCAGCCCGGTGGGGTACAGCCCTCTGAAAGCTTTCTTT. Amino acid sequence: CASSPVGYSPLKAFF.

J is TRBJ2-5 and V is TRBV11-2, with a possible D match to TRBD2 (6 bases). This CDR3 has 13 residues. Trimming removed 5 bases at V and 4 bases at J, with 11 bases between. Germline V gives CDR1 SGHAT, CDR2 FQNNGV. CDR3 residues: CASSQPGGETQYF. CDR3 nucleotide sequence: TGTGCCAGCAGCCAACCCGGGGGAGAGACCCAGTACTTC.

Only a few counts were recorded for this clonotype. The rearrangement joins TRBV10-1 to TRBJ2-7, with D maybe TRBD1 (5 bases). The germline gives CDR1 WNHNN, CDR2 SYGVQD (reference sequence). V was trimmed by 4 bases and J by 6 bases, leaving 13 bases between them. This CDR3 is built from 13 residues. The chain's CDR3 is CASSGPGFGEQYF. CDR3 nucleotide sequence: TGCGCCAGCAGTGGCCCAGGGTTCGGCGAGCAGTACTTC.

This sequence joins TRBV7-9 and TRBJ1-6; D unclear. This CDR3 is 11 amino acids long. Germline V gene lookup returns CDR1 SEHNR and CDR2 FQNEAQ (reference sequence). V was cut by 4 bases and J by 14 bases, with 9 bases left in between. The CDR3 DNA follows: TGTGCCAGCAGCTCTCTAGGGTCCCTCCACTTT. Protein sequence: CASSSLGSLHF.